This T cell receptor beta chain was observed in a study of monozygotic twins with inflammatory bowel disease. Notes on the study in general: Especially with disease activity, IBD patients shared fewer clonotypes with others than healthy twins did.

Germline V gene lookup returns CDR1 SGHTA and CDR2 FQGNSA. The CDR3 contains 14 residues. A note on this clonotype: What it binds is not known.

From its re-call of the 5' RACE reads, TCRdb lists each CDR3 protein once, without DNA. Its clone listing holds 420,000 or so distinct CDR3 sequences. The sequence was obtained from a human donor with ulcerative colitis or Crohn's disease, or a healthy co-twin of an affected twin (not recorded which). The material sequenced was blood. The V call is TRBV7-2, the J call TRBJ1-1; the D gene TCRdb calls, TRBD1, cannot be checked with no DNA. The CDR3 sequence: CASSLTPRVTEAFF.